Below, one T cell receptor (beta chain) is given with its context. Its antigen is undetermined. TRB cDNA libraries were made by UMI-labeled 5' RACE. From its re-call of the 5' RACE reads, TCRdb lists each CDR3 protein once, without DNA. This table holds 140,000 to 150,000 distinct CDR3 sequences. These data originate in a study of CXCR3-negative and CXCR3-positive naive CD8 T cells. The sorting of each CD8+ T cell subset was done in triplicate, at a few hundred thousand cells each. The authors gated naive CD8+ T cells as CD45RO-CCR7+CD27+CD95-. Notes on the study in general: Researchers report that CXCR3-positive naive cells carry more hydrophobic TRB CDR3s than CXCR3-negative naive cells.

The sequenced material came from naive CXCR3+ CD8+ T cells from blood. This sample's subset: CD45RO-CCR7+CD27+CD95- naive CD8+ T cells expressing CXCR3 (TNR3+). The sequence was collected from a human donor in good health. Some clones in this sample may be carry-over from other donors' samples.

CDR3 region: CASSLERTSGRAVTGELFF. The chain employs TRBV5-1 and TRBJ2-2; the TCRdb D gene call, TRBD2, has no DNA to confirm it. The germline V gene has CDR1 SGHRS and CDR2 YFSETQ. The CDR3 spans 19 residues.